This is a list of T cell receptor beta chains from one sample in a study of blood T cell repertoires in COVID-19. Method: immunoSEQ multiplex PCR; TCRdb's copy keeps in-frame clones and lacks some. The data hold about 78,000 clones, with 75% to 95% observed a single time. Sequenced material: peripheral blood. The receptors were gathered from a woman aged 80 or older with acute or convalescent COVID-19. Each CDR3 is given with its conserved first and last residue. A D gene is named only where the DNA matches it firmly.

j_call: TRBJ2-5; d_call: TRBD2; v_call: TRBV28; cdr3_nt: TGTGCCAGCAGTGTCCGGGGAGGGTACCAAGAGACCCAGTACTTC; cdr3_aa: CASSVRGGYQETQYF
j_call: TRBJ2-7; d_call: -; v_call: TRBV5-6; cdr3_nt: TGTGCCAGCAGCTTTGGGGCCCGTGAGCAGTACTTC; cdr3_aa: CASSFGAREQYF
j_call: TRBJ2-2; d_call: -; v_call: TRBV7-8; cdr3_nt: TGTGCCAGCAGCTTAGGTTCCCAGATCACCGGGGAGCTGTTTTTT; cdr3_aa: CASSLGSQITGELFF
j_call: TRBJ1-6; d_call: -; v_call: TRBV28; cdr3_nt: TGTGCCAGCAGTTTGATCGGTTCACCCCTCTACTTT; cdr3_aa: CASSLIGSPLYF
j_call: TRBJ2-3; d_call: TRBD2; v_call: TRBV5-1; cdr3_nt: TGCGCCAGCAGCAGGGACTACCCCACAGATACGCAGTATTTT; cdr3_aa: CASSRDYPTDTQYF
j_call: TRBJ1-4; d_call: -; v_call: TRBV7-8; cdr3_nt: TGTGCCAGCAGCTCTAATCTGTTAGAAAAACTGTTTTTT; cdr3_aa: CASSSNLLEKLFF
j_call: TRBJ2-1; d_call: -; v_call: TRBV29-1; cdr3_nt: TGCAGCGCAACCGGGAGTATTGGTAATGAGCAGTTCTTC; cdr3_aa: CSATGSIGNEQFF
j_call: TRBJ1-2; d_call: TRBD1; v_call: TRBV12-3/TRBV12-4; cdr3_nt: TGTGCCAGCAGCCGGGACAGCCGCTATGGCTACACCTTC; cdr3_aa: CASSRDSRYGYTF
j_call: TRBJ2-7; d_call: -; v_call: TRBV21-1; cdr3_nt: TGTGCCAGCAGCAAAAGCCCGGGGGTCCGATACGAGCAGTACTTC; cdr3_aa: CASSKSPGVRYEQYF
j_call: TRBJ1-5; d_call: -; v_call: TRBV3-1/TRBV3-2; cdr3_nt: TGTGCCAGCAGCCAAGATTGGACAACATTGCCCCAGCATTTT; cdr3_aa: CASSQDWTTLPQHF
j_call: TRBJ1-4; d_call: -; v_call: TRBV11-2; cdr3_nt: TGTGCCAGCAGCTGGGGGGGGACTCTGTTTGAAAAACTGTTTTTT; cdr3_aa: CASSWGGTLFEKLFF
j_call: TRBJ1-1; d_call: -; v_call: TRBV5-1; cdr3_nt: TGCGCCAGCAGCTTGGCATTAGGGGCTAGTACTGAAGCTTTCTTT; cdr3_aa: CASSLALGASTEAFF
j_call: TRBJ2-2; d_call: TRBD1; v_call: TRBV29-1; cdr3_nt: TGCAGCGTTGCCCGGACAGGGTTTAAGGGGACCGGGGAGCTGTTTTTT; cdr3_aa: CSVARTGFKGTGELFF
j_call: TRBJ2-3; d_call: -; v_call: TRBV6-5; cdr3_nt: TGTGCCAGCAGTTACTCGCCGCAGGGTACGCAGTATTTT; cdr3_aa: CASSYSPQGTQYF
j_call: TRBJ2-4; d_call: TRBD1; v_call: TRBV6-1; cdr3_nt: TGTGCCAGCAGTGCAAACTTACAGGGGGCCAAAAACATTCAGTACTTC; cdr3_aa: CASSANLQGAKNIQYF